A single TCR beta chain is shown here with its context. Its antigen is as yet unknown. The CDR3 spans 15 residues. Germline values: CDR1 MNHEY, CDR2 SVGAGI. Unmatched junction bases numbered 6, after V lost 7 bases and J lost 0 bases. TCRdb's copy holds only in-frame clones and misses some; the assay was immunoSEQ multiplex PCR. Altogether 70,000 to 90,000 clones are present, around 85% being singletons, with the ten largest covering about 15%. The sample's time point: pretreatment peripheral blood. The sample is drawn from a study of PD-L1 blockade in urothelial cancer. Study-wide results and caveats: Having blood TCR clonality under the median before treatment predicted better survival.

The sequence was obtained from a man between 60 and 75 years old with urothelial cancer. J is TRBJ1-1 and V is TRBV6-5; 9 bases are shared with TRBD1. The specimen comprised PBMCs, sampled around atezolizumab (anti-PD-L1) treatment. The CDR3 nucleotides read TGTGCCAGCACCGGGACAGGGTTTTTGAACACTGAAGCTTTCTTT. Translating gives CASTGTGFLNTEAFF.